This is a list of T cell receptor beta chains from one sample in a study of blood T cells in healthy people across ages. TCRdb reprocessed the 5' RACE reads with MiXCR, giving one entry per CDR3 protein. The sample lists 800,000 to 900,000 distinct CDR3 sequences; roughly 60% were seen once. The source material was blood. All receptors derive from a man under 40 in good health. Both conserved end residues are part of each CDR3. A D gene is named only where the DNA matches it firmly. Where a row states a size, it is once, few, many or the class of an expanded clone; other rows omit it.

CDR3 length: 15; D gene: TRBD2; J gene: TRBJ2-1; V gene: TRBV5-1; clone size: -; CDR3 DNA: TGCGCCAGCGTTCGCGGGGGGGTGAAAAACAATGAGCAGTTCTTC; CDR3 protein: CASVRGGVKNNEQFF
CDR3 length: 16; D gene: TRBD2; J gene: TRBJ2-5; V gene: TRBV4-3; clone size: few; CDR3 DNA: TGCGCCAGCAGCCAAGAGCTAGCGGGGGGACAAGAGACCCAGTACTTC; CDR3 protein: CASSQELAGGQETQYF
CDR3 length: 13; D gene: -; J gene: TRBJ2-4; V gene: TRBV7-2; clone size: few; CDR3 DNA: TGTGCCAGCAGCTCCCGGGTGATAAACATTCAGTACTTC; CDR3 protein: CASSSRVINIQYF
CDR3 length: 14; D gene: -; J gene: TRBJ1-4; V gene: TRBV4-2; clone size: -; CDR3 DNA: TGTGCCAGCAGCCAAGACAGTAGAAATGAAAAACTGTTTTTT; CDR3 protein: CASSQDSRNEKLFF
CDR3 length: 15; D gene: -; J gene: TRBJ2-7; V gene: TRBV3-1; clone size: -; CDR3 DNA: TGTGCCAGCAGCCCGGATTGGGCGAGCTCCTACGAGCAGTACTTC; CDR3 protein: CASSPDWASSYEQYF
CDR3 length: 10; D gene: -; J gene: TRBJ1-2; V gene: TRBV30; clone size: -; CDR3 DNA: TGTGCCTGGAGACATTATGGCTACACCTTC; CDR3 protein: CAWRHYGYTF
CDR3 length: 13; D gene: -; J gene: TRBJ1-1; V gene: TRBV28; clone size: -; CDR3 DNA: TGTGCCAGCAGTTTAGACGAAGCCATTGAAGCTTTCTTT; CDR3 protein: CASSLDEAIEAFF
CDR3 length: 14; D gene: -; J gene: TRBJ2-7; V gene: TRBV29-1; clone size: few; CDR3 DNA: TGCAGCATTTCTTCGACGGCGCCCTCCTACGAGCAGTACTTC; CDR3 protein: CSISSTAPSYEQYF
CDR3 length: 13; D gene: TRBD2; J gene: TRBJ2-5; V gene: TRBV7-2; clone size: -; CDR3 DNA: TGTGCCAGCAGTGCAGAGGGGAGGGGGACCCAGTACTTC; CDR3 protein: CASSAEGRGTQYF
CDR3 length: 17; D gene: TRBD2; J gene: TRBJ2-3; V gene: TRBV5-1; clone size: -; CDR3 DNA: TGCGCCAGCAGCACTGAAACCGGGACTAGGCCCACAGATACGCAGTATTTT; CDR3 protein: CASSTETGTRPTDTQYF
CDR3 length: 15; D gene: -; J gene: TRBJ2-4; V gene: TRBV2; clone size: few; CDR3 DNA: TGTGCCAGCATGGAGACCCACCAGGCCAAAAACATTCAGTACTTC; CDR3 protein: CASMETHQAKNIQYF
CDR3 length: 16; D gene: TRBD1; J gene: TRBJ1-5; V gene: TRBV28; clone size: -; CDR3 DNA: TGTGCCAGCAGTTTTTGGGACAGGGAGGGCAATCAGCCCCAGCATTTT; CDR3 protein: CASSFWDREGNQPQHF
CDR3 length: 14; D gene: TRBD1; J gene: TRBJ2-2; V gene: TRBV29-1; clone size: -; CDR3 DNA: TGCAGCGGATACAGGGGGCAAAACACCGGGGAGCTGTTTTTT; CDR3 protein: CSGYRGQNTGELFF
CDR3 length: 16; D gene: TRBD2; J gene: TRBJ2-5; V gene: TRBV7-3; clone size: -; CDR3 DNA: TGTGCCAGCAGCTTACGTAGCGGGGGGGTAGGAGAGACCCAGTACTTC; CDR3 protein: CASSLRSGGVGETQYF
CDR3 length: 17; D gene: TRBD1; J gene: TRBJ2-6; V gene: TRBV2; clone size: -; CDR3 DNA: TGTGCCCACCCCACGGACAGGGGAGCCTCTGGGGCCAACGTCCTGACTTTC; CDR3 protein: CAHPTDRGASGANVLTF
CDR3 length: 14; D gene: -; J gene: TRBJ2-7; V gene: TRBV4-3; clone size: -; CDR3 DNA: TGCGCCAGCAGCCGGGGCGGAAGGATAGACGAGCAGTACTTC; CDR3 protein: CASSRGGRIDEQYF
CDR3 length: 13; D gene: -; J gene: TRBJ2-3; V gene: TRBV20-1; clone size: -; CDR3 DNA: TGCAGTGCACTCCGGGACACCACAGATACGCAGTATTTT; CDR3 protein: CSALRDTTDTQYF
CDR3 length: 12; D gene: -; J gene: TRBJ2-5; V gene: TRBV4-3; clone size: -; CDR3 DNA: TGCGCCAGCAGCCCTGGTGGGGGGACCCAGTACTTC; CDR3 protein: CASSPGGGTQYF